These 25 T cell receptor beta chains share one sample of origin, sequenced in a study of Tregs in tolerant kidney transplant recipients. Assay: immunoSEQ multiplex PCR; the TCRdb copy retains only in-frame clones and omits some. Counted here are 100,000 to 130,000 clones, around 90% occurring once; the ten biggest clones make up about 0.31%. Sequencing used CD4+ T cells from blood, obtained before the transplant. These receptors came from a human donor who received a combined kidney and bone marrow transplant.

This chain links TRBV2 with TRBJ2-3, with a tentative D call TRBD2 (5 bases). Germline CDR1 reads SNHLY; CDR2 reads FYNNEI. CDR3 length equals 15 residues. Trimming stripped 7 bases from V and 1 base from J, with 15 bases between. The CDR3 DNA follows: TGTGCCAGCACCCCCAACGGGATGGGCACAGATACGCAGTATTTT. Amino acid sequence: CASTPNGMGTDTQYF. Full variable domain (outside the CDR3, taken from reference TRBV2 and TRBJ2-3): EPEVTQTPSHQVTQMGQEVILRCVPISNHLYFYWYRQILGQKVEFLVSFYNNEISEKSEIFDDQFSVERPDGSNFTLKIRSTKLEDSAMYFCASTPNGMGTDTQYFGPGTRLTVL.

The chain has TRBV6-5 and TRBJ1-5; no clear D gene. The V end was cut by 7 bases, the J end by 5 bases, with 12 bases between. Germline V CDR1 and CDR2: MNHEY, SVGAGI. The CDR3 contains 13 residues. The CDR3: CASTRDIYQPQHF. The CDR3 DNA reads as TGTGCCAGCACCAGAGACATATATCAGCCCCAGCATTTT.

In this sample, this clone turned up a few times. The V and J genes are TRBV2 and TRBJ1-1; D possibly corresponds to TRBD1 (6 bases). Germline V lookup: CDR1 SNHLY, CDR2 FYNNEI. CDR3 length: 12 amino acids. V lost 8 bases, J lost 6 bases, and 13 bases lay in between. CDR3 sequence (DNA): TGTGCCAGCGGCTGGGACACGGCTGAAGCTTTCTTT. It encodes CASGWDTAEAFF.

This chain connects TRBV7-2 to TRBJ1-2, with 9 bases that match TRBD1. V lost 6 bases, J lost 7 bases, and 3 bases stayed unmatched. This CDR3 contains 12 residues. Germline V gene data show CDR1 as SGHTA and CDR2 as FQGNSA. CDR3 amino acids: CASRPDRGGYTF. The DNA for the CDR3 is TGTGCCAGCAGACCGGACAGGGGTGGCTACACCTTC. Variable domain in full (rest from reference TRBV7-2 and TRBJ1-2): GAGVSQSPSNKVTEKGKDVELRCDPISGHTALYWYRQSLGQGLEFLIYFQGNSAPDKSGLPSDRFSAERTGGSVSTLTIQRTQQEDSAVYLCASRPDRGGYTFGSGTRLTVV.

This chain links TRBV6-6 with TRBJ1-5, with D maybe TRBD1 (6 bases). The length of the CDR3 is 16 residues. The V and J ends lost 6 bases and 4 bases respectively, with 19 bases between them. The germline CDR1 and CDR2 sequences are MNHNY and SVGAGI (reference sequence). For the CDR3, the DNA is TGTGCCAGCAGACAAACCGGGACACGGGAAAATCAGCCCCAGCATTTT. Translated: CASRQTGTRENQPQHF.

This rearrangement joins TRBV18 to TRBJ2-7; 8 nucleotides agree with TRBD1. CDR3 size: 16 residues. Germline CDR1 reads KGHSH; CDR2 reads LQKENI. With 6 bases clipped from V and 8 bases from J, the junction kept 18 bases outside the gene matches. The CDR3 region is CASSRRDRSSKLQQYF. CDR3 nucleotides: TGTGCCAGCTCCCGCCGGGACAGGAGTTCTAAACTACAGCAGTACTTC.

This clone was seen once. As DNA, the CDR3 is TGTGCCAGCAGCCCGAGGACTAGCAATGAGCAGTTCTTC. Encoded protein: CASSPRTSNEQFF. The gene calls are TRBV7-6 and TRBJ2-1; 7 nucleotides agree with TRBD2. V was clipped by 5 bases and J by 6 bases; unmatched bases: 4. The V gene's germline CDR1 is SGHVS and CDR2 FNYEAQ. CDR3 length equals 13 residues.

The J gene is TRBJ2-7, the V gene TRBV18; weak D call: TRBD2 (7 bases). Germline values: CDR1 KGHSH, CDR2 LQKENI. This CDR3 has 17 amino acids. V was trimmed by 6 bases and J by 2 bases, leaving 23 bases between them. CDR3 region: CASSQPGGGGVTYEQYF. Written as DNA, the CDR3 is TGTGCCAGCTCGCAACCCGGAGGGGGAGGGGTAACCTACGAGCAGTACTTC.

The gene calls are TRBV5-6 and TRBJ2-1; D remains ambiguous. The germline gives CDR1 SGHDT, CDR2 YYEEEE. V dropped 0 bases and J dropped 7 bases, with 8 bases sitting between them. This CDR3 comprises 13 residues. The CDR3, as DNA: TGTGCCAGCAGCTTGGGCAGGCGTAATGAGCAGTTCTTC. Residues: CASSLGRRNEQFF.

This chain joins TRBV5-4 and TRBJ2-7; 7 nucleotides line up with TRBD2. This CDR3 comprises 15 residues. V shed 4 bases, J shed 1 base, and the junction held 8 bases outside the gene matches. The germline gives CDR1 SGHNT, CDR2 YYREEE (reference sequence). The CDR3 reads CASSDRTRGSYEQYF. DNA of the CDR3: TGTGCCAGCAGCGACCGGACTAGGGGATCCTACGAGCAGTACTTC. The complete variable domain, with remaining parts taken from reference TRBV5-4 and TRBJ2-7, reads ETGVTQSPTHLIKTRGQQVTLRCSSQSGHNTVSWYQQALGQGPQFIFQYYREEENGRGNFPPRFSGLQFPNYSSELNVNALELDDSALYLCASSDRTRGSYEQYFGPGTRLTVT.

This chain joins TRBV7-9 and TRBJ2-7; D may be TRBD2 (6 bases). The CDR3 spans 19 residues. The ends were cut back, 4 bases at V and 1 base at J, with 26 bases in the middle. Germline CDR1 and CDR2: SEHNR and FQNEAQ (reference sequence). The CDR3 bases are TGTGCCAGCAGCTCCGACCAGGGTTCGGGGGTCCCCGGATCCTACGAGCAGTACTTC. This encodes CASSSDQGSGVPGSYEQYF.

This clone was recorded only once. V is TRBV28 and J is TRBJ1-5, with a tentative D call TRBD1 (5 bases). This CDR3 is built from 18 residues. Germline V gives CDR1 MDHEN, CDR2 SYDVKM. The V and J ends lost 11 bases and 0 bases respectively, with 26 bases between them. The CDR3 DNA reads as TGTGCCGGTGGTTCGGCCTGGGGGGGGGAAAATAGCAATCAGCCCCAGCATTTT. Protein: CAGGSAWGGENSNQPQHF. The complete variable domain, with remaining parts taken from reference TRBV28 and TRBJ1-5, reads DVKVTQSSRYLVKRTGEKVFLECVQDMDHENMFWYRQDPGLGLRLIYFSYDVKMKEKGDIPEGYSVSREKKERFSLILESASTNQTSMYLCAGGSAWGGENSNQPQHFGDGTRLSIL.

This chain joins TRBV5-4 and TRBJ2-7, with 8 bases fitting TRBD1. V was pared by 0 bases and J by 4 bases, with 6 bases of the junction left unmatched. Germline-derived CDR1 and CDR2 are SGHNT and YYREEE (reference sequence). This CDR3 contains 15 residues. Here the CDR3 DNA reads TGTGCCAGCAGCTTGGGGCAGGGGGCCTTATACGAGCAGTACTTC. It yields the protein CASSLGQGALYEQYF.

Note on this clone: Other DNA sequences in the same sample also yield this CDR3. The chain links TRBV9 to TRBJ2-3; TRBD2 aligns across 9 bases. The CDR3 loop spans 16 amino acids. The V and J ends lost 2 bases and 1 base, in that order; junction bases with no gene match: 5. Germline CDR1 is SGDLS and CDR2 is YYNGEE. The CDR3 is CASSVGASGGTDTQYF. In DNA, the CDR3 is TGTGCCAGCAGCGTGGGGGCTAGCGGGGGCACAGATACGCAGTATTTT.

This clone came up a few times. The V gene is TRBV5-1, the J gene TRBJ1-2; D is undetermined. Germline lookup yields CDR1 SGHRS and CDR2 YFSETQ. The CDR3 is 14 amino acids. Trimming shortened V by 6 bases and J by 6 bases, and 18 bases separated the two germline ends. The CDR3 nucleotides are TGCGCCAGCAAAATCCCCAGTGGCCAGGATGGCTACACCTTC. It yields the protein CASKIPSGQDGYTF.

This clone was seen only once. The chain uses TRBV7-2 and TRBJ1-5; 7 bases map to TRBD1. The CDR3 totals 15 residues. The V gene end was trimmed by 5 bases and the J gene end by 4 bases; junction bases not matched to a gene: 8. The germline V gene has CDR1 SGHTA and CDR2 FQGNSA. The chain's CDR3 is CASSLRQGPNQPQHF. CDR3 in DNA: TGTGCCAGCAGCCTCAGACAGGGCCCTAATCAGCCCCAGCATTTT.

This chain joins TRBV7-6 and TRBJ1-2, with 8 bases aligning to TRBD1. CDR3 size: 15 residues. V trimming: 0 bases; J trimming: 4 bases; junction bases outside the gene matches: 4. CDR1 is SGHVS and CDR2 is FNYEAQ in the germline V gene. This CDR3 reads CASSLAAGGGYGYTF. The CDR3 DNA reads TGTGCCAGCAGCTTAGCGGCAGGGGGCGGCTATGGCTACACCTTC. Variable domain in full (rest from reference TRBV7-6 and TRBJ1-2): GAGVSQSPRYKVTKRGQDVALRCDPISGHVSLYWYRQALGQGPEFLTYFNYEAQQDKSGLPNDRFSAERPEGSISTLTIQRTEQRDSAMYRCASSLAAGGGYGYTFGSGTRLTVV.

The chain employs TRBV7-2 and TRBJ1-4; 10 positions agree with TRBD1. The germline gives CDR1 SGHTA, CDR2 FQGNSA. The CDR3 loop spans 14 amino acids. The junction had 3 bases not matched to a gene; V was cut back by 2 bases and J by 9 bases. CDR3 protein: CASSLRQGAQKLFF. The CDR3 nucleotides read TGTGCCAGCAGCTTAAGACAGGGGGCTCAAAAACTGTTTTTT.

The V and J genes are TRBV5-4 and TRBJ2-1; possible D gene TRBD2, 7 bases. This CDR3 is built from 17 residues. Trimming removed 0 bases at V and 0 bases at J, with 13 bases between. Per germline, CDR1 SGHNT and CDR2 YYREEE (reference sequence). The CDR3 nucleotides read TGTGCCAGCAGCTTGGGGCGGGGGCCGAGCTCCTACAATGAGCAGTTCTTC. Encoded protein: CASSLGRGPSSYNEQFF.

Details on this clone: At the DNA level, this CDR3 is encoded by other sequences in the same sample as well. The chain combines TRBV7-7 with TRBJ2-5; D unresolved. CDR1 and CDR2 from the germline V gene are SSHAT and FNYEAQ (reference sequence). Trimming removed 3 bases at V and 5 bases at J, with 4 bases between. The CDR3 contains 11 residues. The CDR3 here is CASSFGETQYF. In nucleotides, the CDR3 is TGTGCCAGCAGCTTCGGGGAGACCCAGTACTTC.

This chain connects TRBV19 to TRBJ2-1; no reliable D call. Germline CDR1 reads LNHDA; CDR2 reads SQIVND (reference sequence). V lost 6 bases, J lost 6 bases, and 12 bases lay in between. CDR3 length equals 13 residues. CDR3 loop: CASSPGPLNEQFF. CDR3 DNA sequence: TGTGCCAGTAGCCCCGGTCCCCTCAATGAGCAGTTCTTC.

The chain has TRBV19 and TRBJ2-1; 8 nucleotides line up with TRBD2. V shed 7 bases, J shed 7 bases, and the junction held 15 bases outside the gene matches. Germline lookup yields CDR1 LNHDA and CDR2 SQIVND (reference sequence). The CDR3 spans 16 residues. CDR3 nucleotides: TGTGCCAGTACCACCGGGGGGGGAACTGCTTGGAATGAGCAGTTCTTC. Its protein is CASTTGGGTAWNEQFF.

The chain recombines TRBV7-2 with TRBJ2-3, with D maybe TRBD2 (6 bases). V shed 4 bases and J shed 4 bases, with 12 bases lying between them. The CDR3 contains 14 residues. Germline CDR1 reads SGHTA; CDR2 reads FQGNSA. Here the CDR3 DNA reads TGTGCCAGCAGCTACGGGAGTGGGGCAGATACGCAGTATTTT. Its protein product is CASSYGSGADTQYF. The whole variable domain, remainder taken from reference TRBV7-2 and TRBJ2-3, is GAGVSQSPSNKVTEKGKDVELRCDPISGHTALYWYRQSLGQGLEFLIYFQGNSAPDKSGLPSDRFSAERTGGSVSTLTIQRTQQEDSAVYLCASSYGSGADTQYFGPGTRLTVL.

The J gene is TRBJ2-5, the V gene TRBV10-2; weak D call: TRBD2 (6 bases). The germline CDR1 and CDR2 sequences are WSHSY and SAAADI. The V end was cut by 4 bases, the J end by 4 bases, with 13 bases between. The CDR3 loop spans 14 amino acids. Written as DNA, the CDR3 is TGCGCCAGCAGTGGTGCGGGGTTGGGAGAGACCCAGTACTTC. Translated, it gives CASSGAGLGETQYF.

For the CDR3, the DNA is TGCGCCAGCAGCTTGGCCGAGAACCCATGGGAGCAGTACTTC. Translation: CASSLAENPWEQYF. The chain employs TRBV5-1 and TRBJ2-7; D unclear. Germline assignment: CDR1 SGHRS and CDR2 YFSETQ. The CDR3 length is 14 residues. V lost 0 bases and J lost 7, with 14 bases in between.